The TCR beta chain described here comes from a study of CD8 T cells in ankylosing spondylitis. The CDR3 contains 15 residues. Germline V gives CDR1 PRHDT, CDR2 FYEKMQ (reference sequence). V dropped 7 bases and J dropped 4 bases, with 19 bases sitting between them. Libraries of TCR beta came from quantitative 5'-RACE with molecular barcodes. TCRdb reanalysed the 5' RACE reads using MiXCR and keeps one entry per CDR3 protein. The table has about 800,000 distinct CDR3 sequences, over 9.5% seen once. General study results and limits: Matched ankylosing spondylitis synovial fluid reportedly contained a significantly enriched population of disease-linked clones. Within ankylosing spondylitis blood, a TCR beta motif made up of eight or nine highly homologous variants appeared to be characteristic. Disease-linked clones displayed a CD8+ phenotype and appeared relatively rarely in peripheral blood.

In regard to this clonotype: What it binds is not known.

Sequenced input: blood, either unsorted or a sorted T cell fraction (not recorded which). The receptor was isolated from a male donor with ankylosing spondylitis. The V call is TRBV13, the J call TRBJ1-1; the D is unclear. CDR3 sequence: CASTRGGSVSTEAFF. The CDR3 DNA reads TGTGCCAGCACCCGAGGCGGCAGTGTGAGCACTGAAGCTTTCTTT. Filled out from reference TRBV13 and TRBJ1-1, the complete variable domain reads AAGVIQSPRHLIKEKRETATLKCYPIPRHDTVYWYQQGPGQDPQFLISFYEKMQSDKGSIPDRFSAQQFSDYHSELNMSSLELGDSALYFCASTRGGSVSTEAFFGQGTRLTVV.